A selection of T cell receptor beta chains follows, all from one sample in a study of shared clonotypes between healthy human individuals. Profiled with immunoSEQ multiplex PCR; TCRdb holds only in-frame clones, not every one. There are over a million clones in the sample; 60% to 80% occur only once, and approximately 1.5% lies in the top ten. Sample: memory CD4+ T cells sorted from blood. The receptors originated from a man aged 18 to 30 in good health. Each CDR3 is given with its conserved first and last residue. Fields, in order: V gene, clone size, D gene, J gene, CDR3 DNA, CDR3 protein. A D gene is named only where the DNA matches it firmly. Some rows have no size entry. The others give once, few or many, or a class for an expanded clone.

TRBV13	-	TRBD2	TRBJ2-5	TGTGCCAGCAGCGCCCCCCCGGGCGGGGGGCCCCAAGAGACCCAGTACTTC	CASSAPPGGGPQETQYF
TRBV23-1	-	TRBD1	TRBJ2-7	TGCGCCAGCAGTCCTCCGGGACAGGGGGCCGAGCAGTACTTC	CASSPPGQGAEQYF
TRBV9	few	-	TRBJ2-2	TGTGCCAGCAGCACCCAGTGGGGCGGGGAGCTGTTTTTT	CASSTQWGGELFF
TRBV28	-	-	TRBJ2-1	TGTGCCAGCAGTTTATACGGACTCCCCCCTAGCGTCAATGAGCAGTTCTTC	CASSLYGLPPSVNEQFF
TRBV4-1	-	-	TRBJ2-1	TGCGCCAGCAGCCAAGAATGGGGGTACAATGAGCAGTTCTTC	CASSQEWGYNEQFF
TRBV27	-	TRBD1	TRBJ1-1	TGTGCCAGCAGTTTGGCGGGACAGGGGGCGCGGAACACTGAAGCTTTCTTT	CASSLAGQGARNTEAFF
TRBV30	-	-	TRBJ2-5	TGTGCCTGGAGATTATCCGGGGGCCAAGAGACCCAGTACTTC	CAWRLSGGQETQYF
TRBV6-5	few	-	TRBJ1-2	TGTGCCAGCAGTGAAGACGTCAGGAGCTATGGCTACACCTTC	CASSEDVRSYGYTF
TRBV6-1	-	-	TRBJ1-1	TGTGCCAGCAGTGAAGATCCGGGGGCGGGCACTGAAGCTTTCTTT	CASSEDPGAGTEAFF
TRBV2	-	-	TRBJ2-1	TGTGCCACCAAGGCGGTAGATTGGAGAAATGAGCAGTTCTTC	CATKAVDWRNEQFF
TRBV5-5	-	-	TRBJ1-3	TGTGCCAGCAGCTTGAGGCCGGGGGAAAACACCATATATTTT	CASSLRPGENTIYF
TRBV6-5	-	TRBD1	TRBJ1-2	TGTGCCAGCAGTCAGGGACAGGGGTTTTATGGCTACACCTTC	CASSQGQGFYGYTF
TRBV5-4	-	-	TRBJ1-5	TGTGCCAGCAGCCTCCAACCAGGCAATCAGCCCCAGCATTTT	CASSLQPGNQPQHF
TRBV9	-	-	TRBJ2-7	TGTGCCAGCAGCGTATTAGCAGGGGACGAGCAGTACTTC	CASSVLAGDEQYF
TRBV10-3	-	-	TRBJ1-4	TGTGCCATCGCAGGCGCAACTAATGAAAAACTGTTTTTT	CAIAGATNEKLFF
TRBV7-8	-	-	TRBJ2-7	TGTGCCAGCAGCTTAGCTGGCGGGACACCTAAGCCCTTCGAGCAGTACTTC	CASSLAGGTPKPFEQYF
TRBV9	-	TRBD2	TRBJ2-4	TGTGCCAGCAGCCCGCACGCCGGGACTAGCGGTCTTCTAGCCAAAAACATTCAGTACTTC	CASSPHAGTSGLLAKNIQYF
TRBV11-3	few	-	TRBJ2-2	TGTGCCAGCAGCTTAGTAAGCAGGGGCACCGGGGAGCTGTTTTTT	CASSLVSRGTGELFF
TRBV7-8	-	-	TRBJ1-4	TGTGCCAGCAGCTTATGGGGGCGCGGTGAAAAACTGTTTTTT	CASSLWGRGEKLFF
TRBV9	-	TRBD1	TRBJ1-6	TGTGCCAGCAGCGGAGGACAGGGGACCCATAATTCACCCCTCCACTTT	CASSGGQGTHNSPLHF
TRBV6-6	-	-	TRBJ1-4	TGTGCCAGCAGTTACTCGACTCACAGTGAAAAACTGTTTTTT	CASSYSTHSEKLFF
TRBV30	-	-	TRBJ2-3	TGTGCCTCAAGTACAGGGGGGGGTTTTGGAGATACGCAGTATTTT	CASSTGGGFGDTQYF
TRBV6-5	once	-	TRBJ1-6	TGTGCCAGCAGTTACACGGTGACAGGCTCACCCCTCCACTTT	CASSYTVTGSPLHF
TRBV7-2	-	-	TRBJ2-5	TGTGCCAGCAGCTTTTCAGAAACCCAGTACTTC	CASSFSETQYF
TRBV7-3	-	-	TRBJ2-2	TGTGCCAGCAGCTACTATAACACCGGGGAGCTGTTTTTT	CASSYYNTGELFF
TRBV5-1	-	-	TRBJ2-5	TGCGCCAGCCGTACAGGGAGAGAGACCCAGTACTTC	CASRTGRETQYF
TRBV19	-	-	TRBJ2-4	TGTGCCAGTAGTAAGGACGGCCCCAAAAACATTCAGTACTTC	CASSKDGPKNIQYF
TRBV4-3	-	TRBD1	TRBJ1-2	TGCGCCAGCAGCGAGGGACAGCTGGAATATGGCTACACCTTC	CASSEGQLEYGYTF
TRBV5-1	-	-	TRBJ1-6	TGCGCCAGCAGCTTAGGGCAGGGGACCCATTCACCCCTCCACTTT	CASSLGQGTHSPLHF
TRBV28	-	TRBD2	TRBJ2-3	TGTGCCAGCGGGCTAGCGGGGGGTTACACAGATACGCAGTATTTT	CASGLAGGYTDTQYF
TRBV6-6	once	-	TRBJ2-2	TGTGCCAGCAGTTACAGAGGGAACGGGGAGCTGTTTTTT	CASSYRGNGELFF
TRBV5-6	-	TRBD1	TRBJ2-5	TGTGCCAGCAGCCACCCTGGGACAGGGCGGGAGACCCAGTACTTC	CASSHPGTGRETQYF
TRBV7-2	-	-	TRBJ1-6	TGTGCCAGCAGCTCCACATATAATTCACCCCTCCACTTT	CASSSTYNSPLHF
TRBV5-1	-	TRBD2	TRBJ2-5	TGCGCCAGCAGCTTGGGCCCGGGGGGGCAAGAGACCCAGTACTTC	CASSLGPGGQETQYF
TRBV10-1	-	-	TRBJ2-5	TGCGCCAGCAGTGAGTCGGTGGGGCCAGAGACCCAGTACTTC	CASSESVGPETQYF
TRBV30	many	-	TRBJ1-1	TGTGCCTGGAGTTTCTCCGACGGAAACACTGAAGCTTTCTTT	CAWSFSDGNTEAFF
TRBV7-8	-	TRBD2	TRBJ2-3	TGTGCCAGCAGCTTTGGAACTAGCGGGACTAACACAGATACGCAGTATTTT	CASSFGTSGTNTDTQYF
TRBV2	many	-	TRBJ2-2	TGTGCCAGCAGTGAGGACACCGGGGAGCTGTTTTTT	CASSEDTGELFF
TRBV29-1	few	-	TRBJ1-1	TGCAGCGTTTCAGCAGCGAACACTGAAGCTTTCTTT	CSVSAANTEAFF
TRBV5-1	few	-	TRBJ2-3	TGCGCCAGCAGCTTAAGAAGTGCTGGTGCAGATACGCAGTATTTT	CASSLRSAGADTQYF